This is a list of T cell receptor beta chains from one sample in a study of control samples from healthy donors and cancer patients. The data were produced by immunoSEQ multiplex PCR, yet TCRdb's version contains in-frame clones alone and is incomplete. This sample has about 84,000 clones, with roughly 82% found just once. Sequencing input: PBMCs. The receptors shown here come from a man aged 55 to 70 with head and neck cancer. Both conserved end residues are trimmed from each CDR3. Fields, in order: V gene, CDR3 length, J gene, CDR3 protein.

TRBV5-5	13	TRBJ1-5	ASSLYYSGDQPQH
TRBV4-2	15	TRBJ2-1	ASSQGGVSGSYNEQF
TRBV12-3/TRBV12-4	11	TRBJ1-5	ASRQGGNQPQH
TRBV5-1	13	TRBJ2-7	ASSIGQEVGYEQY
TRBV6-5	12	TRBJ2-1	ASKPFGSYNEQF
TRBV6-1	12	TRBJ2-7	ASSEGTGAYEQY
TRBV28	16	TRBJ2-3	ASSRDYYNLRSTDTQY
TRBV25-1	14	TRBJ1-5	ASSDSTDRGIQPQH
TRBV7-8	11	TRBJ2-2	ASSLSSVGELF
TRBV19	12	TRBJ2-1	ASSPTPPRGEQF
TRBV3-1/TRBV3-2	11	TRBJ2-7	ASSQPLGREQY
TRBV7-9	13	TRBJ2-1	ASSLSGNSYNEQF
TRBV9	7	TRBJ2-7	ASTNEQY
TRBV27	12	TRBJ2-1	ASSLSGGGYEQF
TRBV5-1	12	TRBJ1-2	ASSLGQGPDGYT
TRBV30	13	TRBJ2-7	AWSAGGPSPYEQY
TRBV3-1/TRBV3-2	11	TRBJ2-7	ASSRGEIYEQY
TRBV28	14	TRBJ2-3	ASSSSESGNTDTQY
TRBV28	11	TRBJ2-7	ASSLGSTYEQY
TRBV6-2/TRBV6-3	12	TRBJ2-7	ASSPSGRTAEQY
TRBV18	15	TRBJ2-7	ASSPYTPFGGSYEQY
TRBV5-4	13	TRBJ1-2	ASSQNRGAPYGYT
TRBV18	13	TRBJ2-1	AGAPGQGTYNEQF
TRBV11-2	11	TRBJ1-5	ASSLRGLEPQH
TRBV2	11	TRBJ2-3	ASSGTGVDTQY
TRBV5-1	12	TRBJ2-5	ASSRDKSQETQY
TRBV15	12	TRBJ2-3	ATRGLAGWDTQY
TRBV5-1	13	TRBJ2-3	ASSPDSFGTDTQY
TRBV4-1	20	TRBJ2-4	ASSHPGLTPTAGLFAKNIQY
TRBV19	13	TRBJ2-3	ASRQGDLGTDTQY
TRBV5-4	11	TRBJ2-3	ASSWTYTDTQY
TRBV7-8	13	TRBJ2-1	ASSLAAGMYNEQF
TRBV6-6	14	TRBJ2-7	ASREIGTSGGGEQY
TRBV5-4	12	TRBJ2-7	ASSLVGQGHEQY
TRBV3-1/TRBV3-2	12	TRBJ2-6	ASSQGEGANVLT
TRBV5-1	13	TRBJ2-7	ASSLARLVVDEQY
TRBV27	13	TRBJ2-5	ASSRLQGARETQY
TRBV2	13	TRBJ2-3	ASSAPRGGADTQY
TRBV5-1	11	TRBJ2-3	ASRRAGDDTQY
TRBV13	14	TRBJ1-1	ASTPGGSHHRTEAF
TRBV21-1	18	TRBJ1-6	ASSAKSGTGSSSYNSPLH